This T cell receptor beta chain derives from a study of metastatic and nonmetastatic thyroid tumors. TCRdb recomputed clones from the PCR reads via MiXCR. The data hold more than 20,000 clones, with under 15% observed a single time. After removal of 10 bases from V and 2 bases from J, the junction contained 5 bases not matched to a gene. The CDR3 totals 14 residues. Germline assignment: CDR1 SEHNR and CDR2 FQNEAQ (reference sequence). Thyroid surgery took place with no prior treatment in any patient. The sequence came from a female donor with papillary thyroid cancer or a benign thyroid nodule (not recorded which). Some clones in this sample may be carry-over from other donors' samples. This sequence joins TRBV7-9 and TRBJ2-4, with 10 bases identical to TRBD2. The sequencing input was blood. For the CDR3, the DNA is TGTGCCACCCATAGCGGGAGGCCCAAAAACATTCAGTACTTC. The encoded protein is CATHSGRPKNIQYF.